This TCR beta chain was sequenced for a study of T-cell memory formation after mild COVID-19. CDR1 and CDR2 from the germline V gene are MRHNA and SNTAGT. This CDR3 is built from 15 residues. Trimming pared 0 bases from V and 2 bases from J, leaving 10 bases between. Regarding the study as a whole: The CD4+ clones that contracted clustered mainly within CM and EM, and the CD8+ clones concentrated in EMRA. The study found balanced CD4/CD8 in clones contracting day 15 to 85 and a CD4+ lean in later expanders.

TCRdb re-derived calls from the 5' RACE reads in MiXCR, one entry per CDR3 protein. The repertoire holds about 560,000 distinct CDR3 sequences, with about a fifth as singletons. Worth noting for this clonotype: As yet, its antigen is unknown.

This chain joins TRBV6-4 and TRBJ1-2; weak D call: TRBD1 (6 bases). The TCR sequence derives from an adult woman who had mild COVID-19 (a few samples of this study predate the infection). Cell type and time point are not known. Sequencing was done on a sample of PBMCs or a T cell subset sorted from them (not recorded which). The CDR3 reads CASSDSGRGNYGYTF. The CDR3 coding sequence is TGTGCCAGCAGTGACTCGGGCAGGGGAAACTATGGCTACACCTTC.